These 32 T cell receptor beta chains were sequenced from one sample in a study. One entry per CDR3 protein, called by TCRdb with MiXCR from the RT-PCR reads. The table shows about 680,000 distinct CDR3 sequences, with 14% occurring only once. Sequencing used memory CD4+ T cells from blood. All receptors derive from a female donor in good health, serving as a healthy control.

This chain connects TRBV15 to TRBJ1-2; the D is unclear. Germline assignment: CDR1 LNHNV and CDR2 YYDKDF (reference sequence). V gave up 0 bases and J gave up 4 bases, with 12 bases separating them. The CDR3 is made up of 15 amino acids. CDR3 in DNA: TGTGCCACCAGCAGAGATCAGGCCAGACCCTATGGCTACACCTTC. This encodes CATSRDQARPYGYTF.

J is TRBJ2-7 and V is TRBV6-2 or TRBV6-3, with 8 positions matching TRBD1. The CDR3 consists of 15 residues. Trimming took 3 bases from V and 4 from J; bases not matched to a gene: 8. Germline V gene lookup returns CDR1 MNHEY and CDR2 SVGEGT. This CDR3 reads CASSYVSGGAYEQYF. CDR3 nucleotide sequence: TGTGCCAGCAGTTATGTCTCAGGGGGCGCGTACGAGCAGTACTTC.

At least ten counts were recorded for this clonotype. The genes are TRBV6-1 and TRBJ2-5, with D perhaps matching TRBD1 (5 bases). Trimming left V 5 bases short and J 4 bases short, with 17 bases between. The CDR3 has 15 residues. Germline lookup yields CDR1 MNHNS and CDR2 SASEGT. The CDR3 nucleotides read TGTGCCAGCAGTCCAATCGGCAGGGTGGGAGAGACCCAGTACTTC. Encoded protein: CASSPIGRVGETQYF.

The chain's CDR3 is CASSRDTDSHEQFF. CDR3 DNA: TGTGCCAGCAGCCGGGACACCGACTCACATGAGCAGTTCTTC. The chain uses TRBV7-2 and TRBJ2-1; possibly TRBD1 for D (6 bases). The germline V and J ends were trimmed by 5 bases and 8 bases, with 16 bases remaining between them. The V gene's germline CDR1 is SGHTA and CDR2 FQGNSA. The CDR3 totals 14 residues.

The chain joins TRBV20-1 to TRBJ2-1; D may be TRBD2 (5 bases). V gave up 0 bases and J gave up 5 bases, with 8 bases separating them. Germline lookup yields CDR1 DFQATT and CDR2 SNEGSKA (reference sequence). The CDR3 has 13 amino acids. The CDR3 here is CSARDRTHNEQFF. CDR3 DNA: TGCAGTGCTAGAGATAGGACTCACAATGAGCAGTTCTTC.

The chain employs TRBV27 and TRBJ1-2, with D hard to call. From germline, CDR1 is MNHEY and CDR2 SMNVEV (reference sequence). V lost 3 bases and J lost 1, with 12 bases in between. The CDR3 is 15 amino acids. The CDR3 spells CASSLSPRGNYGYTF. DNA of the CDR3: TGTGCCAGCAGTTTGTCCCCTCGGGGTAACTATGGCTACACCTTC.

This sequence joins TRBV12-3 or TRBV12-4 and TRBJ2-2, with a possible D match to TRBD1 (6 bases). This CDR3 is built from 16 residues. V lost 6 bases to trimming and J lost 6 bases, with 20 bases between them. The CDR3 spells CASRVWGRRGPGELFF. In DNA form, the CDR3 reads TGTGCCAGCAGAGTTTGGGGGCGGAGAGGACCCGGGGAGCTGTTTTTT.

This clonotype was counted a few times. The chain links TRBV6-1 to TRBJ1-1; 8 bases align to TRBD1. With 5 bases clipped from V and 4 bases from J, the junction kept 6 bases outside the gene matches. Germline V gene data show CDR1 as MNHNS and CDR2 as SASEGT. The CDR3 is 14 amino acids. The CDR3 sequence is CASSLQGGSTEAFF. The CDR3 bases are TGTGCCAGCAGTTTACAGGGGGGATCCACTGAAGCTTTCTTT.

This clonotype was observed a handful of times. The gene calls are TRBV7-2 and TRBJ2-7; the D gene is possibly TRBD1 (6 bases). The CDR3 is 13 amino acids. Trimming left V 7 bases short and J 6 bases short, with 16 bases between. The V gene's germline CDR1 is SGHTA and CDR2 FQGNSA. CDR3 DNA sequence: TGTGCCAGCACCCTACGCAGGGGTGGCGAGCAGTACTTC. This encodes CASTLRRGGEQYF. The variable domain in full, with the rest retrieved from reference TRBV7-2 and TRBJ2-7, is GAGVSQSPSNKVTEKGKDVELRCDPISGHTALYWYRQSLGQGLEFLIYFQGNSAPDKSGLPSDRFSAERTGGSVSTLTIQRTQQEDSAVYLCASTLRRGGEQYFGPGTRLTVT.

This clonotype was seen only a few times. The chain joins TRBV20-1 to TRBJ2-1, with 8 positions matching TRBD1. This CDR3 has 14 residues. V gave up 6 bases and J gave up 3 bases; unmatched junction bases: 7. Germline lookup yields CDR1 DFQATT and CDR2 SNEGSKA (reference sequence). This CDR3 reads CSARTGSDYNEQFF. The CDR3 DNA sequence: TGCAGTGCGAGGACAGGGAGCGACTACAATGAGCAGTTCTTC.

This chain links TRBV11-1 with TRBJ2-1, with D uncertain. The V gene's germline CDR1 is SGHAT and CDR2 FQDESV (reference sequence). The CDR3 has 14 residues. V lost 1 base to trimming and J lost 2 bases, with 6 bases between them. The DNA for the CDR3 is TGTGCCAGCAGCTTAGGGTTCGCCTACAATGAGCAGTTCTTC. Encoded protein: CASSLGFAYNEQFF.

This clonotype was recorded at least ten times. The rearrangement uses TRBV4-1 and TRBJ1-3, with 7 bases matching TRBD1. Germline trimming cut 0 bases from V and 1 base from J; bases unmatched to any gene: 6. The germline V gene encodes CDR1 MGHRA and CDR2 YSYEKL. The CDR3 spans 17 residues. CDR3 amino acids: CASSQEGGRGSGNTIYF. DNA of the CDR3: TGCGCCAGCAGCCAAGAAGGAGGCAGGGGGTCTGGAAACACCATATATTTT.

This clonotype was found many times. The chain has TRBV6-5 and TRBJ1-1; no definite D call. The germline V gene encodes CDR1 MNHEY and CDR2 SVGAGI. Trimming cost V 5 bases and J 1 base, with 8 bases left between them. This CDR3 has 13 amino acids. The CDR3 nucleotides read TGTGCCAGCAGTACTTTGGGGAACACTGAAGCTTTCTTT. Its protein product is CASSTLGNTEAFF.

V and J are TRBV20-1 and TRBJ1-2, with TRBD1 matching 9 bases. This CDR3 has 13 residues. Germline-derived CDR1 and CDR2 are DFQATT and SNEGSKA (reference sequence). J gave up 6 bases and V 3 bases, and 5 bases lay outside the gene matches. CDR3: CSASHRGRDGYTF. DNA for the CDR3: TGCAGTGCTAGTCACAGGGGGCGCGATGGCTACACCTTC.

This CDR3 reads CASSPFTGRQFF. The CDR3, as DNA: TGTGCCAGCAGTCCCTTTACGGGACGGCAGTTCTTC. The chain uses TRBV28 and TRBJ2-1; TRBD1 or TRBD2 may be the D gene (5 bases each). The CDR3 consists of 12 residues. The germline gives CDR1 MDHEN, CDR2 SYDVKM. V lost 5 bases to trimming and J lost 12 bases, with 14 bases between them.

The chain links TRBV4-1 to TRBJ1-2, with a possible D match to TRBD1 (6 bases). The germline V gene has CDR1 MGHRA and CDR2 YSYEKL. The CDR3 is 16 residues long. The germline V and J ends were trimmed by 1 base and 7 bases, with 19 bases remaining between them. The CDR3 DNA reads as TGCGCCAGCAGCCAAGCACAGGGAGCGGCGGGGACTGGCTACACCTTC. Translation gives CASSQAQGAAGTGYTF.

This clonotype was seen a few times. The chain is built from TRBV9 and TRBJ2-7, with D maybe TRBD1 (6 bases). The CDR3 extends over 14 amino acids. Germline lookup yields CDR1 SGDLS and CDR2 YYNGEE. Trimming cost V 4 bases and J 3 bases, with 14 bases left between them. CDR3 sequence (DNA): TGTGCCAGCAGCCCCACCGGGACACACTACGAGCAGTACTTC. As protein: CASSPTGTHYEQYF.

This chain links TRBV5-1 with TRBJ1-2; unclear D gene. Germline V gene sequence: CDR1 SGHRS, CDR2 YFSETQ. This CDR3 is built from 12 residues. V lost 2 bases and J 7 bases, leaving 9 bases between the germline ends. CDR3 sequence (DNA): TGCGCCAGCAGCTTCGGCGAATCTGGCTACACCTTC. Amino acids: CASSFGESGYTF.

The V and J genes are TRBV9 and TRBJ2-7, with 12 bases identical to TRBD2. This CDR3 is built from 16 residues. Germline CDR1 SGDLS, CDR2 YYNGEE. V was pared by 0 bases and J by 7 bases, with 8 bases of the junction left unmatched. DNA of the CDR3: TGTGCCAGCAGCGTAGCAGCTAGCGGGGGGGCAGATGAGCAGTACTTC. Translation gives CASSVAASGGADEQYF.

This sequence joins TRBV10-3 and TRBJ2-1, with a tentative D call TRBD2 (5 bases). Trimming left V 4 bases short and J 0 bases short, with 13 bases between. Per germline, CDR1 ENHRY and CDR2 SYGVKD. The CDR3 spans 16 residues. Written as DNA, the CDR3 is TGTGCCATCAGTGTGGGTGCGGGCGACTCCTACAATGAGCAGTTCTTC. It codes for CAISVGAGDSYNEQFF.

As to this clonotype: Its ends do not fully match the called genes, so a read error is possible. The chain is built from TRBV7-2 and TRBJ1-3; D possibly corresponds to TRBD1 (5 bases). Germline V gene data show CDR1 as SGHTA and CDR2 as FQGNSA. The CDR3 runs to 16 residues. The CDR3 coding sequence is TGTGCCAGCAGCTTAGACTCTCAGGGTAATGGAGACACCATATATTTT. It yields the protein CASSLDSQGNGDTIYF. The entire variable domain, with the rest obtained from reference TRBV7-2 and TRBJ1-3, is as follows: GAGVSQSPSNKVTEKGKDVELRCDPISGHTALYWYRQSLGQGLEFLIYFQGNSAPDKSGLPSDRFSAERTGGSVSTLTIQRTQQEDSAVYLCASSLDSQGNGDTIYFGEGSWLTVV.

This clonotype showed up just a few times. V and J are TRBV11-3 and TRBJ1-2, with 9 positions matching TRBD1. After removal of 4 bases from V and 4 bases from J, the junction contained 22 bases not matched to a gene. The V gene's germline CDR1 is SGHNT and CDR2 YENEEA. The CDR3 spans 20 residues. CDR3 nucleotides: TGTGCCAGCAGCTCCTTGTACCTATCGGGACAGGGACATGAGGGCTATGGCTACACCTTC. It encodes CASSSLYLSGQGHEGYGYTF.

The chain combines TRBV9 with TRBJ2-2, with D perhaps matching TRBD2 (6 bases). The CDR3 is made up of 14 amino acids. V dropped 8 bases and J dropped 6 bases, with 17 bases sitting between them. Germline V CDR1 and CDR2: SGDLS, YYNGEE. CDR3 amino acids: CASGGPKVPGELFF. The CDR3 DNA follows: TGTGCCAGTGGAGGGCCAAAAGTACCCGGGGAGCTGTTTTTT.

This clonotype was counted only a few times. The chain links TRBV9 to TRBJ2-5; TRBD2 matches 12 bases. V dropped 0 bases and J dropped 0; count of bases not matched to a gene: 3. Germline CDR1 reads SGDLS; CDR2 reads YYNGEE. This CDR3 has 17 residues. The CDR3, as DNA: TGTGCCAGCAGCGTAGGACTAGCGGGGGAATACCAAGAGACCCAGTACTTC. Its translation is CASSVGLAGEYQETQYF.

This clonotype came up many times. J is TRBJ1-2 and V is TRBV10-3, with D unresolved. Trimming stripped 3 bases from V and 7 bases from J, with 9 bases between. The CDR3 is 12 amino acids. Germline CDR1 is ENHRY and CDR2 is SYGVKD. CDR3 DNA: TGTGCCATCAGTGATGACCAGCGTGGCTACACCTTC. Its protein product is CAISDDQRGYTF.

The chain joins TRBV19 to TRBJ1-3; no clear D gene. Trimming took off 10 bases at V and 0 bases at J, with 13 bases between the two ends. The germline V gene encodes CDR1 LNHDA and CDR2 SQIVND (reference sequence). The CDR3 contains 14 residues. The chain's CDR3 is CATGPKSSGNTIYF. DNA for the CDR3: TGTGCCACCGGACCGAAGAGCTCTGGAAACACCATATATTTT.

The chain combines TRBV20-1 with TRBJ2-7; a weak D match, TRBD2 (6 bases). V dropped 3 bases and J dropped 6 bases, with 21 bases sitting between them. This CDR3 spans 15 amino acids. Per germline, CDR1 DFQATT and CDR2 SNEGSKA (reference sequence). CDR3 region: CSASWDATRVSEQYF. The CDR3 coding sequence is TGCAGTGCTAGCTGGGACGCGACTAGGGTTTCCGAGCAGTACTTC.

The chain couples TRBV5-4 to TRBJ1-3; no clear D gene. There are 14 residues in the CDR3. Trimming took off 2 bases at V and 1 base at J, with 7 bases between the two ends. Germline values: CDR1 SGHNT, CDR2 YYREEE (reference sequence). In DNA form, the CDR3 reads TGTGCCAGCAGCTTTGACACTTCTGGAAACACCATATATTTT. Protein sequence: CASSFDTSGNTIYF.

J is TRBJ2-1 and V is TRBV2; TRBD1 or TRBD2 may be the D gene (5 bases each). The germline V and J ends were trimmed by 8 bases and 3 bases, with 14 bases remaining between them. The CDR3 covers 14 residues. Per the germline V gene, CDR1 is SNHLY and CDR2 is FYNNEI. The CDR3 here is CASQEWGNYNEQFF. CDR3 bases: TGTGCCAGCCAGGAATGGGGGAACTACAATGAGCAGTTCTTC.

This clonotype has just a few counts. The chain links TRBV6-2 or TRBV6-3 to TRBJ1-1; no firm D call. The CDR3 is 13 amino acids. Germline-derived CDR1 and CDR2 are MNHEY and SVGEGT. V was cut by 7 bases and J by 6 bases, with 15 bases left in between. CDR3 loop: CASKGSPHSEAFF. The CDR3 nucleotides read TGTGCCAGCAAGGGTAGCCCCCATTCTGAAGCTTTCTTT.

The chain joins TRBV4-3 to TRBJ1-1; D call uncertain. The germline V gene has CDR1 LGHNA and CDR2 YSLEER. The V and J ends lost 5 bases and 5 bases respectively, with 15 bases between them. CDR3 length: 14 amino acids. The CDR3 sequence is CASSKLPGGTEAFF. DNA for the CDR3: TGCGCCAGCAGCAAACTTCCAGGAGGAACTGAAGCTTTCTTT.

The CDR3 sequence is CSARGQGAEGYTF. As DNA, the CDR3 is TGCAGTGCTAGGGGACAGGGGGCTGAAGGCTACACCTTC. The V call is TRBV20-1, the J call TRBJ1-2; 12 bases line up with TRBD1. With V trimmed by 3 bases and J by 8 bases, 4 bases remained unmatched. Germline CDR1 is DFQATT and CDR2 is SNEGSKA (reference sequence). The CDR3 runs to 13 residues.